Below, 17 T cell receptor beta chains from the same sample are listed, as sequenced in a study of blood T cell repertoires in COVID-19. Sequencing used immunoSEQ multiplex PCR; TCRdb keeps in-frame clones, though not all of them. Here the sample spans over 250,000 clones, about four fifths being singletons. The sequencing sample was made of PBMCs or T cells enriched from blood (not recorded which). The receptor set was obtained from a man in his forties or fifties who had been exposed to COVID-19.

The CDR3, as DNA: TGTGCCATCGGACAGTTGAACACTGAAGCTTTCTTT. Protein: CAIGQLNTEAFF. This chain links TRBV10-3 with TRBJ1-1, with D tentatively TRBD1 (6 bases). The CDR3 covers 12 residues. V gave up 8 bases and J gave up 0 bases, with 7 bases separating them. Germline assignment: CDR1 ENHRY and CDR2 SYGVKD.

This clone was seen once. This chain joins TRBV4-1 and TRBJ2-1; 11 nucleotides align to TRBD2. V was clipped by 5 bases and J by 6 bases; unmatched bases: 6. The germline gives CDR1 MGHRA, CDR2 YSYEKL. This CDR3 contains 15 residues. DNA for the CDR3: TGCGCCAGCAGCTACGGACTAGCGGGCCTCAATGAGCAGTTCTTC. Amino acid sequence: CASSYGLAGLNEQFF.

The chain carries TRBV7-3 and TRBJ2-1; D not resolved. Germline CDR1 is SGHTA and CDR2 is FQGTGA. The CDR3 is 14 residues long. V was pared by 7 bases and J by 4 bases, with 14 bases between. The CDR3 spells CASTPGGWYNEQFF. CDR3 nucleotide sequence: TGTGCCAGCACCCCCGGCGGTTGGTACAATGAGCAGTTCTTC.

The DNA for the CDR3 is TGTGCCTGGAGTTCGGACATCAATCAGCCCCAGCATTTT. Translated, it gives CAWSSDINQPQHF. The chain uses TRBV30 and TRBJ1-5, with D perhaps TRBD1 (5 bases). The V end lost 2 bases, the J end lost 3 bases, and 8 bases lay between the germline ends. Germline V lookup: CDR1 GTSNPN, CDR2 SVGIG (reference sequence). This CDR3 spans 13 amino acids.

This clone was detected once. The rearrangement joins TRBV5-1 to TRBJ2-2; 15 bases fit TRBD2. Trimming at V came to 5 bases and at J to 4 bases, leaving 3 bases not matched to a gene. Germline V lookup: CDR1 SGHRS, CDR2 YFSETQ. The length of the CDR3 is 16 residues. CDR3 sequence (DNA): TGCGCCAGCAGACCGGGACTAGCGGGAGGCACCGGGGAGCTGTTTTTT. It encodes CASRPGLAGGTGELFF.

The chain employs TRBV20-1 and TRBJ1-5; D possibly corresponds to TRBD1 (5 bases). V was shortened by 3 bases and J by 1 base, with 13 bases between the two germline ends. The CDR3 covers 15 residues. Germline V gene data show CDR1 as DFQATT and CDR2 as SNEGSKA (reference sequence). DNA of the CDR3: TGCAGTGCTAGTTTGGGGGGTACAAGCAATCAGCCCCAGCATTTT. This sequence encodes CSASLGGTSNQPQHF.

The CDR3 spells CASSSGSPLTGELFF. The CDR3 nucleotides read TGTGCCAGTAGTTCCGGGTCCCCTTTAACCGGGGAGCTGTTTTTT. V gene TRBV19 combines with J gene TRBJ2-2; no clear D gene. The V and J ends lost 5 bases and 5 bases respectively, with 15 bases between them. CDR3 size: 15 residues. Germline V gene lookup returns CDR1 LNHDA and CDR2 SQIVND (reference sequence).

This clone came up a few times. The V and J genes are TRBV19 and TRBJ2-5; TRBD2 agrees at 10 bases. CDR3 length equals 15 residues. V trimming: 2 bases; J trimming: 4 bases; junction bases outside the gene matches: 4. Germline CDR1 is LNHDA and CDR2 is SQIVND (reference sequence). CDR3 DNA: TGTGCCAGTAGTATATCCCGACTAGCGGGAGAGACCCAGTACTTC. This gives the protein CASSISRLAGETQYF.

J is TRBJ1-2 and V is TRBV19; weak D call: TRBD1 (5 bases). CDR1 and CDR2 from the germline V gene are LNHDA and SQIVND (reference sequence). V lost 3 bases, J lost 4 bases, and 15 bases lay in between. This CDR3 has 15 amino acids. The CDR3 bases are TGTGCCAGTAGTATCATGGGGCGCTCAATCTATGGCTACACCTTC. Its protein product is CASSIMGRSIYGYTF.

The V gene is TRBV24-1, the J gene TRBJ1-2; the D is unclear. Germline CDR1 KGHDR, CDR2 SFDVKD. Trimming stripped 1 base from V and 6 bases from J, with 5 bases between. The CDR3 runs 12 residues. The CDR3 bases are TGTGCCACCAGTGATTTTCGGGATGGCTACACCTTC. Residues: CATSDFRDGYTF.

The chain has TRBV3-1 (or the pseudogene TRBV3-2) and TRBJ1-2; D not resolved. The CDR3 loop spans 15 amino acids. V lost 4 bases and J 0 bases, leaving 12 bases between the germline ends. CDR1 LGHDT and CDR2 YNNKEL come from the germline V gene (reference sequence). CDR3 DNA: TGTGCCAGCAGCCGCCGTATGAGCCCTAACTATGGCTACACCTTC. This translates into CASSRRMSPNYGYTF.

V gene TRBV6-5 combines with J gene TRBJ2-3; TRBD2 matches at 8 bases. V trimming: 6 bases; J trimming: 0 bases; junction bases outside the gene matches: 5. This CDR3 contains 15 residues. The germline CDR1 and CDR2 sequences are MNHEY and SVGAGI. The CDR3 DNA reads TGTGCCAGCAGCGAGCGGGGGTTTAGCACAGATACGCAGTATTTT. Protein sequence: CASSERGFSTDTQYF.

The chain links TRBV24-1 to TRBJ2-1; 10 bases match TRBD2. The V gene end was trimmed by 5 bases and the J gene end by 4 bases; junction bases not matched to a gene: 7. The CDR3 is made up of 16 amino acids. Germline CDR1 KGHDR, CDR2 SFDVKD. CDR3 in amino acids: CATSVSATSGYNEQFF. The CDR3 DNA reads TGTGCCACCAGTGTCTCGGCGACTAGCGGGTACAATGAGCAGTTCTTC.

The J gene is TRBJ1-1, the V gene TRBV5-1; 7 bases fit TRBD1. Germline CDR1 reads SGHRS; CDR2 reads YFSETQ. This CDR3 has 12 amino acids. The trim removed 6 bases at V and 7 bases at J, leaving 6 bases unmatched. Written as DNA, the CDR3 is TGCGCCAGCAACCGACAGGGAGATGAAGCTTTCTTT. It translates to CASNRQGDEAFF.

V is TRBV9 and J is TRBJ2-3; D perhaps matches TRBD1 (5 bases). This CDR3 comprises 14 residues. Germline CDR1 is SGDLS and CDR2 is YYNGEE. V lost 3 bases, J lost 5 bases, and 13 bases lay in between. CDR3 coding DNA: TGTGCCAGCAGCGGTCTAGGGGTGAAAGATACGCAGTATTTT. This sequence encodes CASSGLGVKDTQYF.

V is TRBV27 and J is TRBJ2-3, with D tentatively TRBD2 (5 bases). This CDR3 is 17 amino acids long. Per germline, CDR1 MNHEY and CDR2 SMNVEV (reference sequence). Deletions cut 0 bases from V and 2 bases from J, with 15 bases between. CDR3 bases: TGTGCCAGCAGTTTATCCTTTAGCGCCTCGGACACAGATACGCAGTATTTT. Protein product: CASSLSFSASDTDTQYF.

This chain connects TRBV3-1 (or the pseudogene TRBV3-2) to TRBJ1-2; 7 bases are shared with TRBD1. The junction had 2 bases not matched to a gene; V was cut back by 4 bases and J by 0 bases. CDR1 LGHDT and CDR2 YNNKEL come from the germline V gene (reference sequence). The CDR3 has 14 residues. CDR3 protein: CASSRDRANYGYTF. DNA of the CDR3: TGTGCCAGCAGCCGGGACAGAGCTAACTATGGCTACACCTTC.